This TCR beta chain was sequenced during a study of T cell repertoires in cytomegalovirus infection. Overall study context: Public TCR beta signatures marked donors with CMV infection and the matching HLA.

TCRdb re-derived calls from the reads in MiXCR, one entry per CDR3 protein. The top ten clones hold more than 20% of a sample with over 150,000 distinct CDR3 sequences, 13% to 15% of them seen once. In regard to this clonotype: What it recognizes is unknown.

Whole-study findings and limits: Summed frequency of shared TCR beta families picked out CMV carriers who also had the relevant HLA. The ex vivo response was dominated by HLA-C-restricted CMV-specific TCR beta clonotypes.

Germline assignment: CDR1 SNHLY and CDR2 FYNNEI. The length of the CDR3 is 11 residues. Trimming removed 6 bases from V and 8 bases from J, with 8 bases in between. Sequencing used PBMCs. This chain joins TRBV2 and TRBJ2-4; D is unresolved. The clonotype comes from a human donor in good health (CMV status not recorded). Some clones in this sample may be carry-over from other donors' samples. In DNA form, the CDR3 reads TGTGCCAGCAGCCCAAGGGACATTCAGTACTTC. Encoded protein: CASSPRDIQYF.